The entry that follows covers one T cell receptor beta chain sequence. Some clones are missing from TCRdb's copy, which holds only in-frame ones; the method was immunoSEQ multiplex PCR. The sample yields more than 200,000 clones, 65% to 85% seen once. This entry is derived from a study of blood T cell repertoires in COVID-19. Cohorts were assigned according to the clinical history that participants reported. What was sequenced was PBMCs or T cells enriched from blood (not recorded which). The source is a woman in her thirties or forties with acute COVID-19.

The CDR3 sequence is CASSQGGQGNEKLFF. As DNA, the CDR3 is TGCGCCAGCAGCCAAGGGGGACAGGGTAATGAAAAACTGTTTTTT. This chain links TRBV4-3 with TRBJ1-4, with 9 nucleotides matching TRBD1. The CDR3 sequence is 15 residues long. V shed 1 base, J shed 4 bases, and the junction held 1 base outside the gene matches. Germline V gives CDR1 LGHNA, CDR2 YSLEER.